A single T cell receptor beta chain is shown here with its context. The antigen is unknown. The data were taken from a study of shared clonotypes between healthy human individuals. Study results and caveats: Sampling covered blood only; tissue repertoires likely differ.

Trimming removed 0 bases from V and 6 bases from J; junction bases left unmatched: 10. Germline V gene data show CDR1 as MGHRA and CDR2 as YSYEKL. This CDR3 region has 17 residues. Genomic DNA from each subset was divided evenly over several immunoSEQ plates. Only in-frame clones appear in the TCRdb table, and some are missing; sequencing was by immunoSEQ multiplex PCR. This sample has approximately 980,000 clones, with more than 75% found just once. The TCR comes from a young man in good health. This sequence joins TRBV4-1 and TRBJ2-1; 8 nucleotides match TRBD2. Sequenced input: memory CD4+ T cells sorted from blood. As for subset: CD45RA-negative fraction. CDR3 sequence (DNA): TGCGCCAGCAGCCAAGATCCCAACGGGGGGGCTTCCAATGAGCAGTTCTTC. Protein: CASSQDPNGGASNEQFF.